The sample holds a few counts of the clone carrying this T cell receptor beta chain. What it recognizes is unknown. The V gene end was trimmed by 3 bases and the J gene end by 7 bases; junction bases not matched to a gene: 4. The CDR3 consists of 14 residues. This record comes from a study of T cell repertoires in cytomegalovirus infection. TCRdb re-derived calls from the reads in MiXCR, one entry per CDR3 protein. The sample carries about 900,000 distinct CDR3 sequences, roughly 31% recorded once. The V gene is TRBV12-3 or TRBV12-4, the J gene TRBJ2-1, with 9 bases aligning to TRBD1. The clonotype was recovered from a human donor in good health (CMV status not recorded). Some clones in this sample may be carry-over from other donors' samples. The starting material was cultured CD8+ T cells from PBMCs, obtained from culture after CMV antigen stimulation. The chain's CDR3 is CASSFTGGRNEQFF. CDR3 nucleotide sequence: TGTGCCAGCAGTTTCACAGGGGGCCGGAATGAGCAGTTCTTC.